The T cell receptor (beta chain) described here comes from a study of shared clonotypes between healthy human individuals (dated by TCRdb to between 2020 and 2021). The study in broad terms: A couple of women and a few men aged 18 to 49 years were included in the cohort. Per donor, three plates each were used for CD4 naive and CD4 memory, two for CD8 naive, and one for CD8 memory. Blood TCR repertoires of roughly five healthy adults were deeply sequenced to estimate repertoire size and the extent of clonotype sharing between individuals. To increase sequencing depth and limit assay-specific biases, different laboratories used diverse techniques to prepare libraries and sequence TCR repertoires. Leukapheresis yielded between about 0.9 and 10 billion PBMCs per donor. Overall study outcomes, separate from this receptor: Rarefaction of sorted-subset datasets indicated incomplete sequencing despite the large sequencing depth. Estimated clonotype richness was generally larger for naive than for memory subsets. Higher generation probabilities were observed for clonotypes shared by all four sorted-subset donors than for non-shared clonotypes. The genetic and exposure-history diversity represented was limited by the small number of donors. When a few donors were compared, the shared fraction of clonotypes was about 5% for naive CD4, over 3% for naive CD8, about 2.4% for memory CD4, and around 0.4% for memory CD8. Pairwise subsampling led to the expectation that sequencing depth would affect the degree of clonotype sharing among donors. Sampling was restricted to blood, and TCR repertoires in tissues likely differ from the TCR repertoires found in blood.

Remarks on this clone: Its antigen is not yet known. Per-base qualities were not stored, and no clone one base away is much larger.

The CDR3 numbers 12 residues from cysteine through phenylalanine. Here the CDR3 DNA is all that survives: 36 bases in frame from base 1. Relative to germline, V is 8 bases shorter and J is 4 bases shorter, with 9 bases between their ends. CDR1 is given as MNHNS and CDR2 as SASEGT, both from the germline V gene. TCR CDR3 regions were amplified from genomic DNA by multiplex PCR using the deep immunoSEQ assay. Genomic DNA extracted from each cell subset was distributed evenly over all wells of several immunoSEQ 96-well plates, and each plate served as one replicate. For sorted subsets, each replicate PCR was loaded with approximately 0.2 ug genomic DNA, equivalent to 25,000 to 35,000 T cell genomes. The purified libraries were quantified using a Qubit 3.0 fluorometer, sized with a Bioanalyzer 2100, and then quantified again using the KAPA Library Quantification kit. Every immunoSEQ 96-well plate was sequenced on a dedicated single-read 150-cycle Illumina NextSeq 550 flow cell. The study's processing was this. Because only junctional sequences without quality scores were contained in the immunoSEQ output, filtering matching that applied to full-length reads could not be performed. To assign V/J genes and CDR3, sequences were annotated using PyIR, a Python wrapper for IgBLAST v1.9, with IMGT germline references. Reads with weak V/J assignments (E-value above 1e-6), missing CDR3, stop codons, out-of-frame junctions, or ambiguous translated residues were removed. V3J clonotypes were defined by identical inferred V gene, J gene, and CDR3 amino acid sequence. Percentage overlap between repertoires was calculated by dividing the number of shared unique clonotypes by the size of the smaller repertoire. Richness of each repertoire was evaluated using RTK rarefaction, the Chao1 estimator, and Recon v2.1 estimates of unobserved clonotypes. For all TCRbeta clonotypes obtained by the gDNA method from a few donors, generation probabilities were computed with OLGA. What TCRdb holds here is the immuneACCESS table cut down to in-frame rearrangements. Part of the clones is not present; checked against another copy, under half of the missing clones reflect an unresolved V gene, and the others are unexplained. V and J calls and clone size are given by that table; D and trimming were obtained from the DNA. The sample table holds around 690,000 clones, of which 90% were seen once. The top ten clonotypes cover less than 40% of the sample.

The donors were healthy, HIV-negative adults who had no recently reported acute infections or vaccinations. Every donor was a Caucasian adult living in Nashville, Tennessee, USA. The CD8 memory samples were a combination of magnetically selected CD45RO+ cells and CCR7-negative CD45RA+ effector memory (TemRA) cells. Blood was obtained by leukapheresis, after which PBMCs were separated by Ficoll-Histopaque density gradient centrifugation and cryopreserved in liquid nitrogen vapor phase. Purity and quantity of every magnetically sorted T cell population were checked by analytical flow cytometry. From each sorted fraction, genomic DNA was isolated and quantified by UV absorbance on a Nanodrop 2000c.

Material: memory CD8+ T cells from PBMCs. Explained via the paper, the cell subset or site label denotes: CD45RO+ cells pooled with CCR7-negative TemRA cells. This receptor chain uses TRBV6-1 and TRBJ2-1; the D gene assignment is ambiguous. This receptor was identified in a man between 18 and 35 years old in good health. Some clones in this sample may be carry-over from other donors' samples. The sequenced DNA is TGTGCCAGCGAATTCAGGTACAATGAGCAGTTCTTC. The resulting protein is CASEFRYNEQFF.